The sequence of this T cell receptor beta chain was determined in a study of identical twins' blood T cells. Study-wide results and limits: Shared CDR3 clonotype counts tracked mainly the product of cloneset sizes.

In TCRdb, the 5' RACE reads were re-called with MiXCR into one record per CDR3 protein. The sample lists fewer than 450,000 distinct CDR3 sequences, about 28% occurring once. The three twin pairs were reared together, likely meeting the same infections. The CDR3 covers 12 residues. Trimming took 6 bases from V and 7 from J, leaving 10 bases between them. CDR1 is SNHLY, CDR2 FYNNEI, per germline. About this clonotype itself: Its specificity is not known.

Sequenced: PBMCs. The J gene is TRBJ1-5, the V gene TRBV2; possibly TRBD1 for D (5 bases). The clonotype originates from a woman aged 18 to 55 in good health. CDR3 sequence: CASSRDIQPQHF. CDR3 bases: TGTGCCAGCAGCAGGGATATCCAGCCCCAGCATTTT.